This TCR beta chain emerged from a study of blood T cell repertoires in COVID-19. Living in about 25 US areas, the participants were between roughly 18 and 89 years of age. TCRdb's copy holds only in-frame clones and misses some; the assay was immunoSEQ multiplex PCR. The sample has fewer than 350,000 clones, 65% to 90% seen once. This clonotype was sampled from a woman between 40 and 50 years old with acute COVID-19. The sequencing input was PBMCs or T cells enriched from blood (not recorded which).

This CDR3 reads CASTLDRGNTEAFF. CDR3 nucleotide sequence: TGTGCCAGCACCTTGGACAGGGGGAACACTGAAGCTTTCTTT. This chain joins TRBV2 and TRBJ1-1; 9 nucleotides align to TRBD1. The CDR3 is made up of 14 amino acids. Germline values: CDR1 SNHLY, CDR2 FYNNEI. V gave up 7 bases and J gave up 1 base; unmatched junction bases: 4.